The next 10 T cell receptor beta chains were all read from a single sample in a study of early T cells in non-severe SARS-CoV-2 infection. TCRdb ran MiXCR on the 5' RACE reads and lists one entry per CDR3 protein. The sample yields about 68,000 distinct CDR3 sequences, 9.5% to 13% seen once. Specimen: whole blood. All receptors come from an adult who was a healthcare worker with PCR-confirmed SARS-CoV-2 infection or an uninfected control (not recorded which).

The sample holds a few counts of this clonotype. The V call is TRBV7-9, the J call TRBJ2-2; 10 nucleotides agree with TRBD2. CDR3 length: 19 residues. Per the germline V gene, CDR1 is SEHNR and CDR2 is FQNEAQ (reference sequence). V was clipped by 3 bases and J by 0 bases; unmatched bases: 10. CDR3 region: CASSFTALAGASNTGELFF. The CDR3 nucleotides read TGTGCCAGCAGCTTCACCGCCCTAGCGGGAGCTTCGAACACCGGGGAGCTGTTTTTT.

This clonotype came up many times. The rearrangement joins TRBV7-2 to TRBJ2-1; D ambiguous. The length of the CDR3 is 12 residues. V lost 5 bases to trimming and J lost 12 bases, with 14 bases between them. Germline loops: CDR1 SGHTA, CDR2 FQGNSA. In nucleotides, the CDR3 is TGTGCCAGCAGCCGCGACGTTTTGACGCAGTTCTTC. It yields the protein CASSRDVLTQFF.

The CDR3 region is CASSLTGNSYEQYF. CDR3 coding DNA: TGCGCCAGCAGCTTAACAGGAAACTCCTACGAGCAGTACTTC. The chain recombines TRBV5-1 with TRBJ2-7; weak D call: TRBD1 (5 bases). Germline-derived CDR1 and CDR2 are SGHRS and YFSETQ. The V end was cut by 2 bases, the J end by 0 bases, with 9 bases between. The CDR3 runs to 14 residues.

As DNA, the CDR3 is TGTGCCACCAGCAGAGATGTGGCCTCCTACAATGAGCAGTTCTTC. Protein: CATSRDVASYNEQFF. The gene calls are TRBV15 and TRBJ2-1; D ambiguous. Germline CDR1 LNHNV, CDR2 YYDKDF (reference sequence). Trimming pared 0 bases from V and 0 bases from J, leaving 6 bases between. The CDR3 length is 15 residues.

The table lists this clonotype with a few counts. This CDR3 reads CASSWGAGDPGELFF. CDR3 DNA: TGTGCCAGCAGTTGGGGAGCGGGAGATCCCGGGGAGCTGTTTTTT. The rearrangement links TRBV6-6 to TRBJ2-2, with 8 bases aligning to TRBD2. J was trimmed by 6 bases and V by 4 bases; bases with no gene match: 7. CDR3 size: 15 residues. Looked up from germline, CDR1 is MNHNY and CDR2 is SVGAGI (reference sequence).

This clonotype was seen at least ten times. The gene calls are TRBV4-1 and TRBJ2-7; D possibly corresponds to TRBD1 (5 bases). CDR3 length: 15 amino acids. V dropped 1 base and J dropped 4 bases, with 14 bases sitting between them. CDR1 MGHRA and CDR2 YSYEKL come from the germline V gene. Here the CDR3 reads CASSQVEGAIYEQYF. The CDR3 DNA sequence: TGCGCCAGCAGCCAAGTGGAAGGGGCCATTTACGAGCAGTACTTC.

This clonotype was counted only a few times. The genes are TRBV24-1 and TRBJ1-4, with 7 bases fitting TRBD1. V lost 3 bases, J lost 2 bases, and 2 bases stayed unmatched. The germline V gene has CDR1 KGHDR and CDR2 SFDVKD. The CDR3 contains 15 residues. The DNA of the CDR3 is TGTGCCACCAGTGATCCGGGACAGACTAATGAAAAACTGTTTTTT. The encoded protein is CATSDPGQTNEKLFF.

Ten or more counts support this clonotype. This chain links TRBV20-1 with TRBJ2-7; the match to TRBD1 covers 8 bases. J lost 6 bases, V lost 4 bases, and 5 bases had no gene match. The CDR3 is 12 amino acids. Germline assignment: CDR1 DFQATT and CDR2 SNEGSKA (reference sequence). The CDR3 DNA reads as TGCAGTGCTACCCCGACAGGGGTCGAGCAGTACTTC. Protein product: CSATPTGVEQYF.

The chain uses TRBV20-1 and TRBJ2-4; 9 nucleotides match TRBD2. The V gene end was trimmed by 0 bases and the J gene end by 4 bases; junction bases not matched to a gene: 4. CDR3 length equals 15 residues. Germline V gives CDR1 DFQATT, CDR2 SNEGSKA (reference sequence). The CDR3 DNA sequence: TGCAGTGCTAGAGACGTAGCGGGAGCTAAAAACATTCAGTACTTC. It translates to CSARDVAGAKNIQYF.

The rearrangement uses TRBV20-1 and TRBJ1-4; D gene unclear. In germline, CDR1 is DFQATT, CDR2 SNEGSKA (reference sequence). Trimming pared 6 bases from V and 4 bases from J, leaving 12 bases between. CDR3 length: 13 residues. The CDR3 spells CSASLGVNEKLFF. The DNA for the CDR3 is TGCAGTGCCTCGCTCGGCGTTAATGAAAAACTGTTTTTT.